A single TCR beta chain is shown here with its context. This clonotype was observed a few times. Its antigen is currently not known. No base quality values were provided; no much bigger clone lies one nucleotide off. This entry belongs to a study of human T cells and chemical hapten exposure (dated by TCRdb to the early 2020s). Study-level background: For sensitization, 2% DPC in acetone was applied to a roughly 2 cm by roughly 2 cm area of upper inner arm skin. Patient blood was sampled pre-sensitization (week 0) and at 2, 6 and about 24 weeks after DPC sensitization. Patch testing was performed on the upper back with Finn chambers containing 0.01% DPC, and the patch tests were scored after 6 days according to International Contact Dermatitis Research Group standards. Both TCR alpha and TCR beta chains were sequenced from each blood RNA sample. Peripheral blood TCR repertoire changes were tracked in vivo in alopecia patients during primary and secondary sensitization to the hapten diphenylcyclopropenone (DPC). Blood for TCR sequencing was provided by twenty-nine alopecia patients at one to four time points (pre-sensitization, 2, 6 and 24 weeks). The libraries were sequenced as a pool, and the TCR yield per sample differed mostly because of small variations in library volumes within the pool. Throughout the study period of roughly 24 weeks, patients also received therapeutic DPC doses to the scalp every week. The patient cohort, mostly female, included alopecia areata with under or over 50% scalp involvement, alopecia totalis and alopecia universalis.

Counted from cysteine to phenylalanine, this CDR3 has 15 amino acids. The DNA shown is the 45-base CDR3, in frame from base 1. At the junction V is shortened by 7 bases and J by 5 bases; bases outside the gene matches: 9. CDR1 and CDR2 (SNHLY, FYNNEI) derive from the germline V gene. Taken with the paper, the label for time point translates to: pre-sensitization, week 0. The treatment or condition tag for this specimen amounts to: therapeutic diphenylcyclopropenone sensitization with weekly scalp DPC. Total RNA was extracted from unfractionated whole blood that had been collected in Tempus Blood RNA tubes. At every patch-test visit, the blood draw took place before the patch test was put on. Patients were considered eligible if aged 18 to 70, diagnosed with alopecia and deemed suitable for DPC therapy, and patients were excluded if pregnant. Findings and caveats that apply to the study as a whole: The number of PT1 expanded TCRs positively correlated with patch test score, significant at thresholds 8, 16 and 32 but not 4. The number of TCRs above 1 in 1000 frequency did not change with DPC sensitization; there was no evidence of global repertoire structure alterations. Alopecia, a presumed autoimmune disease, was present in all patients, so the immune response of the patients might differ from that of healthy individuals. Expanded TCRs formed significantly more large CDR3 similarity clusters than pre-sensitization or healthy control sets, consistent with antigen-driven responses. Repeated subsampling changed both the strength of the expansion versus patch-test correlation and the threshold at which the correlation became significant.

Library method: RACE. Sequencing relied on a NextSeq 500. During library preparation, unique molecular identifiers were attached to individual cDNA molecules so that TCRs could be counted quantitatively and reproducibly. Per the authors' processing: A median of approximately 100,000 TCRs per sample was observed, with a range of roughly 20,000 to 700,000. V, J and CDR3 annotation of the TCR reads was carried out using the Decombinator software suite. For the PS versus PT1 abundance plots, all samples were subsampled to the same number of TCRs (28,000). Expanded TCRs were defined as absent before sensitization and observed at least eight times at the 2-week time point. The public reads were quality trimmed at Q25 with fastp and then assembled into clones with MiXCR by TCRdb, keeping productive beta chains. Entries that share a CDR3 protein sequence are merged under the most common genes and DNA. The V and J calls follow TCRdb's processing rather than the paper's. This sample lists some 49,000 distinct CDR3 sequences; approximately 9.7% were detected once. The ten largest make up approximately 9.6% of the sample.

The input for sequencing was whole blood, taken in connection with sensitization to the hapten diphenylcyclopropenone (DPC). The V gene is TRBV2 and the J gene is TRBJ2-5; TRBD1 aligns with 11 central bases. The TCR originated in a woman aged 30 to 39 with alopecia areata. Some clones in this sample may be carry-over from other donors' samples. The CDR3 here reads CASNQDRGLRETQYF. At the DNA level, the sequence is TGTGCCAGCAACCAGGACAGGGGGCTTCGGGAGACCCAGTACTTC.